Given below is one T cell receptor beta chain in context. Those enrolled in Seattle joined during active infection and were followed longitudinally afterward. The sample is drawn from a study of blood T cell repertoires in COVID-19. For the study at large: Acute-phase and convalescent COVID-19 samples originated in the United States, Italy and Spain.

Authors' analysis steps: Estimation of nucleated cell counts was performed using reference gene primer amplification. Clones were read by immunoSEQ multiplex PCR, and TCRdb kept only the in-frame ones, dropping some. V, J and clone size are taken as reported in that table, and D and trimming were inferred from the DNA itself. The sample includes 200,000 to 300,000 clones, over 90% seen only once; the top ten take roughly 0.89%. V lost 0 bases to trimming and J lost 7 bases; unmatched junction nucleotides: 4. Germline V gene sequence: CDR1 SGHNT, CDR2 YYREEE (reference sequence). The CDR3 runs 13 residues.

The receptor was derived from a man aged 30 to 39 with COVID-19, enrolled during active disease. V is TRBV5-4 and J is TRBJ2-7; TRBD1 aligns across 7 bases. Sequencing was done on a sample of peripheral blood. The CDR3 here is CASSLGQGREQYF. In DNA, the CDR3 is TGTGCCAGCAGCTTGGGACAGGGCCGAGAGCAGTACTTC.